The entry below gives a single T cell receptor (beta chain) sequence along with its context. This specimen belongs to a study of control samples from healthy donors and cancer patients. TCRdb's table, derived via immunoSEQ multiplex PCR, lists solely in-frame clones and lacks some. The data hold 50,000 to 65,000 clones, with over 75% observed a single time. This CDR3 is 20 amino acids long. CDR1 SGHTA and CDR2 FQGTGA come from the germline V gene. V dropped 0 bases and J dropped 0; count of bases not matched to a gene: 9. The gene calls are TRBV7-3 and TRBJ2-6; 9 nucleotides agree with TRBD1. The TCR was taken from a woman aged 45-65 years with colorectal cancer. The sequencing input was PBMCs. CDR3 protein: CASSLTGTGMSSSGANVLTF. In DNA form, the CDR3 reads TGTGCCAGCAGCTTAACCGGGACAGGGATGTCGAGCTCTGGGGCCAACGTCCTGACTTTC.